This T cell receptor beta chain was found in a study of early T cells in non-severe SARS-CoV-2 infection. Background on the study: Bulk RNA isolated from unsorted whole blood underwent sequencing; chains were not paired. Findings of the study overall: A preference for anti-spike CD8 responses marked VDJdb matching, which missed private and CD4 specificities.

This clonotype was picked up a small number of times. What it recognizes is unknown. Researchers tagged individual cDNA molecules with unique molecular identifiers. MiXCR was run by TCRdb on the 5' RACE reads, yielding one entry per CDR3 protein. The table includes more than 65,000 distinct CDR3 sequences, 4.6% detected once. Germline-derived CDR1 and CDR2 are MDHEN and SYDVKM. The CDR3 is 15 amino acids. J lost 0 bases, V lost 5 bases, and 5 bases had no gene match. Source: whole blood, taken at baseline. The V call is TRBV28, the J call TRBJ1-2, with 8 bases that match TRBD1. This receptor was taken from an adult who was a healthcare worker with PCR-confirmed SARS-CoV-2 infection or an uninfected control (not recorded which). The donor label of this sample is uncertain. CDR3 DNA sequence: TGTGCCAGCAGTCCTCCGGGACAGGCTAACTATGGCTACACCTTC. It is translated as CASSPPGQANYGYTF.